These T cell receptor beta chains were read from a single sample in a study of regulatory T cells in long-lasting Graves disease. TCRdb reprocessed the multiplex PCR reads with MiXCR, giving one entry per CDR3 protein. The data show around 240,000 distinct CDR3 sequences, about 17% seen once. This sample also appeared in a second study, on T cells in Graves' hyperthyroidism and ophthalmopathy.

The material was peripheral blood mononuclear cells (PBMCs), obtained at new diagnosis, from a patient treated with antithyroid drugs. These receptors were collected from a woman younger than 45 with Graves disease. CDR3s include the opening cysteine and the closing phenylalanine or tryptophan. A D gene is named only where the DNA matches it firmly. Clone size is not always given. Where it is, it says once, few, many or a class for expanded clones.

j_gene	v_gene	abundance	d_gene	CDR3nt	CDR3aa
TRBJ2-5	TRBV20-1	many	TRBD2	TGCAGTCCAGCGGGGGGGGAAGAGACCCAGTACTTC	CSPAGGEETQYF
TRBJ1-2	TRBV14	many	TRBD1	TGTGCCAGCAGCCCCGGGACAGGGAGGTCTGGCTACACCTTC	CASSPGTGRSGYTF
TRBJ2-3	TRBV20-1	many	-	TGCAGTGCTACCCTGGTCGGGGACACAGATACGCAGTATTTT	CSATLVGDTDTQYF
TRBJ2-3	TRBV20-1	many	-	TGCAGTGCTAGAGAGGTGCACACAGATACGCAGTATTTT	CSAREVHTDTQYF
TRBJ2-5	TRBV6-2/TRBV6-3	many	-	TGTGCCAGCAGTGAAAATTTTTGGGAGACCCAGTACTTC	CASSENFWETQYF
TRBJ1-1	TRBV4-1	many	-	TGCGCCAGCAGCCAAGATCAAACAGGTTTGAACACTGAAGCTTTCTTT	CASSQDQTGLNTEAFF
TRBJ1-5	TRBV20-1	many	-	TGCAGTGCTAGAGAGCAAAGAGGCAATCAGCCCCAGCATTTT	CSAREQRGNQPQHF
TRBJ1-6	TRBV20-1	many	-	TGCAGTGCTAGAGATCGGGGGGCTGGAAATTCACCCCTCCACTTT	CSARDRGAGNSPLHF
TRBJ1-1	TRBV5-4	many	-	TGTGCCAGCAGCTTGTCTGTGTCAGGTTTGAACACTGAAGCTTTCTTT	CASSLSVSGLNTEAFF
TRBJ2-7	TRBV6-5	many	-	TGTGCCAGCAGTTACGGGGTTGTTGGGGACTACGAGCAGTACTTC	CASSYGVVGDYEQYF
TRBJ1-1	TRBV3-1	-	-	TGTGCCAGCAGCCAAGCGGGACCCACTGAAGCTTTCTTT	CASSQAGPTEAFF
TRBJ2-3	TRBV12-3/TRBV12-4	few	-	TGTGCCAGCACCCCGGGCAGTGGCTGGACAGATACGCAGTATTTT	CASTPGSGWTDTQYF
TRBJ2-1	TRBV20-1	many	-	TGCAGTGCTAGAGTCCCCTTGGGAAGCGGTTACAATGAGCAGTTCTTC	CSARVPLGSGYNEQFF
TRBJ2-1	TRBV7-2	many	TRBD2	TGTGCCAGCAGCTTATCCGGGGGGGCTTTTTATAATGAGCAGTTCTTC	CASSLSGGAFYNEQFF
TRBJ2-3	TRBV9	many	TRBD2	TGTGCCAGCAGCTCAGAGGGCAGCGGGGGAACAGATACGCAGTATTTT	CASSSEGSGGTDTQYF
TRBJ2-1	TRBV5-1	many	TRBD2	TGCGCCAGCAGCCCCACACCGGGACTAGCGTACAATGAGCAGTTCTTC	CASSPTPGLAYNEQFF
TRBJ2-3	TRBV19	-	-	TGTGCCAGTAGTATAGATTACCGGGACTTCGTAAAGTCTTCTAGCACAGATACGCAGTATTTT	CASSIDYRDFVKSSSTDTQYF
TRBJ1-2	TRBV4-1	few	-	TGCGCCAGCAGCCCAGGACCAGATTTATCCTATGGCTACACCTTC	CASSPGPDLSYGYTF
TRBJ1-5	TRBV20-1	many	-	TGCAGTGCTAGGCGCTTGAAGGGAGATACGGCCCAGCCCCAGCATTTT	CSARRLKGDTAQPQHF
TRBJ2-5	TRBV6-1	many	-	TGTGCCAGCAGTGAAGGGGCCCTCCCCAGGGAGACCCAGTACTTC	CASSEGALPRETQYF
TRBJ2-7	TRBV20-1	many	TRBD1	TGCAGTGCCCCTAGGGGGCCATCCTACGAGCAGTACTTC	CSAPRGPSYEQYF
TRBJ2-4	TRBV12-3/TRBV12-4	-	-	TGTGCCAGCAGTTTTCGGACAGCCAAAAACATTCAGTACTTC	CASSFRTAKNIQYF